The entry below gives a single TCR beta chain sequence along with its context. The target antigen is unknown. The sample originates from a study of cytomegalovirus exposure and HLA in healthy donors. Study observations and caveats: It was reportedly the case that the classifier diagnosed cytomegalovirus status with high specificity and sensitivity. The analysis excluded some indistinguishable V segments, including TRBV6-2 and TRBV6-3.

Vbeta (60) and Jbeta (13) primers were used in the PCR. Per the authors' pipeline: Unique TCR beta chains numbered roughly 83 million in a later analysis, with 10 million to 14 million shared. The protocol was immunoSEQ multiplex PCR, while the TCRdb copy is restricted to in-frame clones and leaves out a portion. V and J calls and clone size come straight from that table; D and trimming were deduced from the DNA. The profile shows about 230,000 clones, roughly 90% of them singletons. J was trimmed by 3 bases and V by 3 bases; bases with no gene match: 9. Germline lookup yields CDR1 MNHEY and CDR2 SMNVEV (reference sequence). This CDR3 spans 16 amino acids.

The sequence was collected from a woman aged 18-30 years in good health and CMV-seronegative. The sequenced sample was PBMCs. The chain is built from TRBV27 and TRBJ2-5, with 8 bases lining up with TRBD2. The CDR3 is CASSFRLAGRKETQYF. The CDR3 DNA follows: TGTGCCAGCAGTTTCCGGCTAGCGGGCCGAAAAGAGACCCAGTACTTC.